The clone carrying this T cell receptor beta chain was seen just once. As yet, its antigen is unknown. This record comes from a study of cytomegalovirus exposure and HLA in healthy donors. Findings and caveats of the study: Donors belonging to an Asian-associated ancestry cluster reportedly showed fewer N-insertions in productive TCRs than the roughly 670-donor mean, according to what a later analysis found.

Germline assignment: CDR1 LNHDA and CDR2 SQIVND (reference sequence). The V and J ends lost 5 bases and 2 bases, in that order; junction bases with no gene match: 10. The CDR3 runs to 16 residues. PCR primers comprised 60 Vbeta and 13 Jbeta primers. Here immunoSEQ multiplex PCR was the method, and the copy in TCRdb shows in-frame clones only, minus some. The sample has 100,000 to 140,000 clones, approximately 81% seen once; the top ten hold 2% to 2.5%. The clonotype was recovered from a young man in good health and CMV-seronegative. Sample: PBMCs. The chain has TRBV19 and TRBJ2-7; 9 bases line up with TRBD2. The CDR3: CASSPRGTSPAYEQYF. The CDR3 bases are TGTGCCAGTAGTCCCCGGGGGACTAGCCCCGCCTACGAGCAGTACTTC.